This T cell receptor beta chain was sequenced for a study of vaccination and CD4 T cells after COVID-19. For the study at large: Collection of post-COVID samples occurred a median about 98 days after diagnosis, spanning a range of 35 to 161. General study points: Spike mono-reactivity was found in 304 of the 307 vaccine-specific clones identified in convalescent patients.

The Oncomine TCR Beta short-read assay sequenced DNA from cultured CD4+ T cells. A single record per CDR3 protein comes from TCRdb applying MiXCR to the PCR reads. The table records thousands of distinct CDR3 sequences, roughly two fifths of them present only once. As to treatment: approximately 9-day PBMC culture with coronavirus spike peptide pools or control peptides (ViraFEST assay). This clonotype was seen a handful of times. Antigen: not known. There are 17 residues in the CDR3. The V gene's germline CDR1 is MNHEY and CDR2 SMNVEV (reference sequence). Trimming shortened V by 3 bases and J by 4 bases, and 21 bases separated the two germline ends.

This sequence originates from a human donor who had recovered from COVID-19. Sequenced sample: CD4+ T cells from blood, cultured in vitro. This rearrangement joins TRBV27 to TRBJ1-2, with TRBD1 as a possible D gene (6 bases). CDR3 coding DNA: TGTGCCAGCAGTTTCGGGGGGCGGGGGAAAGGCTCCTATGGCTACACCTTC. Translated, it gives CASSFGGRGKGSYGYTF.